This is a list of T cell receptor beta chains from one sample in a study of T cell responses to AZD1222 COVID-19 vaccine. Using immunoSEQ multiplex PCR, the repertoire was profiled, and TCRdb retains in-frame clones only, with some absent. This sample has 150,000 or so clones, with just over 90% found just once. The sequencing used peripheral blood, collected on day 0 of AZD1222 vaccination. The source of these receptors is an adult in good health. CDR3s leave out the opening cysteine and the closing phenylalanine or tryptophan. Some rows mark clone size as missing; the rest say once, few, many or name a class of expanded clone.

TRBJ2-1 - TRBV5-4 ASSSGTLRSYNEQF
TRBJ1-6 - TRBV28 ASSSIGGDTNPNSPLH
TRBJ1-6 - TRBV7-8 ASSLAWLIGSSPLH
TRBJ2-7 - TRBV3-1/TRBV3-2 ASSQVAGTSVNEQY
TRBJ2-7 - TRBV4-1 ASSQGGTSGSGPYEQY
TRBJ1-1 - TRBV6-1 ASSELVWMNTEAF
TRBJ2-1 once TRBV7-7 ASSLAATSGNEQF
TRBJ2-3 - TRBV7-8 ASSLPGDTQY
TRBJ2-1 - TRBV10-3 ATGTAHNEQF
TRBJ2-6 - TRBV27 ASSPIQGIGANVLT
TRBJ2-5 - TRBV5-5 ASSLEMATGLQETQY
TRBJ2-2 - TRBV6-5 ASSYNGAMSGELF
TRBJ1-1 once TRBV27 ASSSQGRTEAF
TRBJ1-2 - TRBV19 ASSMRGKLNYGYT
TRBJ1-5 - TRBV27 ASSPAQGTGNQPQH
TRBJ1-5 - TRBV27 ASREQGSRNQPQH
TRBJ1-2 - TRBV11-2 ASSQGMGYGYT
TRBJ2-1 few TRBV6-4 ASSVEEGYPNEQF
TRBJ2-7 - TRBV6-1 ASSEGQLSYEQY
TRBJ1-1 once TRBV11-2 ASSLPRDRAAAF
TRBJ2-7 - TRBV11-2 ASSASYEQY
TRBJ1-3 - TRBV7-9 ASSLNSNSGNTIY
TRBJ2-2 - TRBV30 AWSARVRTGELF
TRBJ1-2 - TRBV4-1 ASSQQGRMDYT
TRBJ1-2 - TRBV6-5 ASSYSTGGAGGYT
TRBJ2-1 - TRBV6-2/TRBV6-3 ASSYSYRGHEQF
TRBJ2-1 - TRBV4-2 ASSQDGLAGVDEQF
TRBJ2-1 - TRBV7-2 ASSLGIGYNEQF
TRBJ2-3 - TRBV7-9 ASSSRIGLAGTDTQY
TRBJ2-1 few TRBV5-1 ASSLTGGYNEQF
TRBJ1-1 - TRBV11-2 ASSLGVQGARGTEAF
TRBJ2-7 once TRBV11-1 ASSFWGDRGEQY